These 14 T cell receptor beta chains originate from one sample sequenced in a study of CD8 T cells in ankylosing spondylitis. Their specific antigens are unknown. TCRdb fed the 5' RACE reads into MiXCR, producing one record per CDR3 protein. This table has fewer than 750,000 distinct CDR3 sequences, around 17% appearing once. Study-level results: Within ankylosing spondylitis blood, a TCR beta motif made up of eight or nine highly homologous variants appeared to be characteristic.

Sequenced: blood, either unsorted or a sorted T cell fraction (not recorded which). The receptors come from a male donor with ankylosing spondylitis.

This clonotype has only a few counts. V usage is TRBV24-1 and J usage is TRBJ2-3; D perhaps matches TRBD2 (6 bases). V lost 9 bases and J 6 bases, leaving 15 bases between the germline ends. The CDR3 is made up of 13 amino acids. Germline V gives CDR1 KGHDR, CDR2 SFDVKD. The CDR3 loop reads CATADGGTDTQYF. The CDR3 DNA follows: TGTGCCACCGCGGATGGCGGGACTGATACGCAGTATTTT.

A single count supports this clonotype. The rearrangement joins TRBV12-3 or TRBV12-4 to TRBJ2-5; D might be TRBD1 or TRBD2, each matching 7 bases. V lost 6 bases and J lost 3, with 20 bases in between. CDR3 length: 16 amino acids. CDR3 loop: CASSPGEQGGKETQYF. CDR3 in DNA: TGTGCCAGCAGCCCTGGGGAGCAGGGGGGGAAAGAGACCCAGTACTTC.

This clonotype was observed many times. The junction does not match germline at one end; this may be a read error. The rearrangement uses TRBV12-3 or TRBV12-4 and TRBJ1-2; D gene unclear. The CDR3 is 12 residues long. CDR3 residues: CASSLTNYGYTF. The CDR3 nucleotides are TGCGCCAGCAGCTTGACCAACTATGGCTACACCTTC.

A few counts support this clonotype. The rearrangement joins TRBV7-2 to TRBJ2-3, with D perhaps matching TRBD1 or TRBD2 (5 bases each). In germline, CDR1 is SGHTA, CDR2 FQGNSA. Trimming removed 5 bases at V and 4 bases at J, with 13 bases between. The CDR3 contains 14 residues. This chain's CDR3 is CASSPGPVADTQYF. In nucleotides, the CDR3 is TGTGCCAGCAGCCCGGGACCTGTGGCAGATACGCAGTATTTT.

This clonotype was counted between two and nine times. The chain is built from TRBV20-1 and TRBJ2-5; D is undetermined. The V gene lost 1 base and the J gene lost 1 base, with 13 bases spanning the gap. In germline, CDR1 is DFQATT, CDR2 SNEGSKA (reference sequence). The length of the CDR3 is 15 residues. This CDR3 is CSARVWEQTQETQYF. The CDR3 DNA reads TGCAGTGCTAGAGTATGGGAACAGACCCAAGAGACCCAGTACTTC.

This clonotype was counted a few times. This chain links TRBV25-1 with TRBJ2-3; tentatively, D is TRBD2 (6 bases). Germline lookup yields CDR1 MGHDK and CDR2 SYGVNS. Between the trimmed V and J ends, which lost 7 bases and 5 bases, there was a span of 16 bases. This CDR3 is 14 amino acids long. The CDR3 loop reads CASKWAGSKDTQYF. The CDR3 DNA is TGTGCCAGCAAATGGGCGGGGTCGAAAGATACGCAGTATTTT.

This clonotype was found a few times. The chain is built from TRBV25-1 and TRBJ1-5; tentative D call: TRBD1 (6 bases). The V end lost 8 bases, the J end lost 5 bases, and 16 bases lay between the germline ends. CDR3 length: 14 residues. Per the germline V gene, CDR1 is MGHDK and CDR2 is SYGVNS. The CDR3 protein is CASPKTGTDQPQHF. In DNA form, the CDR3 reads TGTGCCAGCCCCAAAACAGGGACCGATCAGCCCCAGCATTTT.

The rearrangement joins TRBV20-1 to TRBJ1-1, with 9 bases lining up with TRBD1. Looked up from germline, CDR1 is DFQATT and CDR2 is SNEGSKA (reference sequence). The CDR3 totals 13 residues. V lost 2 bases to trimming and J lost 7 bases; unmatched junction nucleotides: 5. CDR3 amino acids: CSARRDRVFEAFF. CDR3 DNA sequence: TGCAGTGCTAGAAGGGACAGGGTGTTTGAAGCTTTCTTT.

This clonotype was picked up a small number of times. The V and J genes are TRBV29-1 and TRBJ1-1; D might be TRBD1 (5 bases). The CDR3 spans 15 residues. The V and J ends lost 6 bases and 2 bases respectively, with 19 bases between them. Germline loops: CDR1 SQVTM, CDR2 ANQGSEA. Here the CDR3 reads CSVEYAGTLNTEAFF. In DNA form, the CDR3 reads TGCAGCGTCGAATACGCCGGGACCCTCAACACTGAAGCTTTCTTT.

This clonotype was counted only a few times. V and J are TRBV18 and TRBJ2-7; 7 bases are shared with TRBD1. The CDR3 runs to 15 residues. Germline CDR1 and CDR2: KGHSH and LQKENI. With V trimmed by 4 bases and J by 1 base, 7 bases remained unmatched. The CDR3 nucleotides are TGTGCCAGCTCACAACAAACAGGGGTATCCTACGAGCAGTACTTC. This encodes CASSQQTGVSYEQYF.

The gene calls are TRBV4-3 and TRBJ2-3; D unresolved. Germline CDR1 is LGHNA and CDR2 is YSLEER. This CDR3 is built from 18 residues. Trimming removed 1 base from V and 3 bases from J, with 20 bases in between. The CDR3 sequence: CASSQVPPSMSATDTQYF. The CDR3 DNA follows: TGCGCCAGCAGCCAAGTCCCCCCATCGATGTCCGCTACAGATACGCAGTATTTT.

The chain carries TRBV6-6 and TRBJ2-3; the D gene is possibly TRBD1 (6 bases). Germline V gene lookup returns CDR1 MNHNY and CDR2 SVGAGI (reference sequence). The V gene lost 8 bases and the J gene lost 1 base, with 10 bases spanning the gap. CDR3 length: 13 amino acids. The CDR3 spells CASLQGGTDTQYF. The CDR3 region has the DNA TGTGCCAGCTTACAGGGCGGCACAGATACGCAGTATTTT.

This clonotype showed up many times. The chain uses TRBV20-1 and TRBJ2-7; D remains unclear. Germline V CDR1 and CDR2: DFQATT, SNEGSKA (reference sequence). The length of the CDR3 is 12 residues. Trimming pared 7 bases from V and 6 bases from J, leaving 16 bases between. The CDR3 nucleotides read TGCAGTGTTGAGGAGCTCACTGGCGAGCAGTACTTC. Translating gives CSVEELTGEQYF.

This clonotype was counted many times. The chain couples TRBV7-8 to TRBJ2-1; TRBD1 matches 7 bases. CDR3 size: 16 residues. In germline, CDR1 is SGHVS, CDR2 FQNEAQ. V lost 4 bases and J lost 6; bases outside the gene matches: 12. The CDR3 sequence is CASSSNYDRVRNEQFF. CDR3 sequence (DNA): TGTGCCAGCAGCTCTAATTACGACAGGGTACGCAATGAGCAGTTCTTC.